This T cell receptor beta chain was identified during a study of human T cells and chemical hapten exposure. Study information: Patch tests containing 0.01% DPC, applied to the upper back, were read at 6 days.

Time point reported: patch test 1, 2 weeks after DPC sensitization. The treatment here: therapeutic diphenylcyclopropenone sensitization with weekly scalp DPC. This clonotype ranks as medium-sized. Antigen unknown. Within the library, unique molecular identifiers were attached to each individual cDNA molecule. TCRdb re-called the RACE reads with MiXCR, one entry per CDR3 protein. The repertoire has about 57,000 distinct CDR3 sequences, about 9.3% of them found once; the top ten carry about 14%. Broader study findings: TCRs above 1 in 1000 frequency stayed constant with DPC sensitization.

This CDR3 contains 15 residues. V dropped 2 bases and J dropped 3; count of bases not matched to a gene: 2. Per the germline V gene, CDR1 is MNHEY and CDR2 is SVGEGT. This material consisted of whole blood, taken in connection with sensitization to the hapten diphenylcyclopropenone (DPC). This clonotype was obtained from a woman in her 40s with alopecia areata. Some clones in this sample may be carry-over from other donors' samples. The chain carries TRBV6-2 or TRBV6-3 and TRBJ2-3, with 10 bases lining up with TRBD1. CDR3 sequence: CASSYGTGETDTQYF. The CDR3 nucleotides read TGTGCCAGCAGTTACGGGACAGGGGAAACAGATACGCAGTATTTT.